What follows are 26 T cell receptor beta chains derived from one specimen sequenced in a study of T cell responses to AZD1222 COVID-19 vaccine. Clones were read by immunoSEQ multiplex PCR, and TCRdb kept only the in-frame ones, dropping some. Of tens of thousands of clones in the sample, roughly 87% were seen once. Sequenced here: peripheral blood, sampled on day 0 of AZD1222 vaccination. The origin of the receptors is an adult in good health.

CDR3: CASSLRTQGVPEAFF. CDR3 nucleotides: TGCGCCAGCAGCTTACGGACCCAGGGGGTCCCTGAAGCTTTCTTT. The V and J genes are TRBV5-1 and TRBJ1-1; TRBD1 matches at 7 bases. There are 15 residues in the CDR3. Germline trimming cut 2 bases from V and 6 bases from J; bases unmatched to any gene: 10. Germline loops: CDR1 SGHRS, CDR2 YFSETQ.

The chain employs TRBV11-2 and TRBJ2-6; weak D call: TRBD2 (5 bases). CDR3 length: 17 residues. Trimming took off 7 bases at V and 0 bases at J, with 16 bases between the two ends. The germline V gene encodes CDR1 SGHAT and CDR2 FQNNGV. The CDR3 is CASMSGLLRSGANVLTF. CDR3 nucleotide sequence: TGTGCCAGCATGAGCGGCCTACTACGCTCTGGGGCCAACGTCCTGACTTTC.

With respect to this clone: Other DNA sequences of this sample code for an identical CDR3. The gene calls are TRBV30 and TRBJ2-1, with D unclear. V shed 0 bases and J shed 4 bases, with 7 bases lying between them. CDR1 and CDR2 from the germline V gene are GTSNPN and SVGIG (reference sequence). The CDR3 consists of 13 residues. CDR3 region: CAWSVVGYNEQFF. CDR3 nucleotide sequence: TGTGCCTGGAGTGTAGTAGGGTACAATGAGCAGTTCTTC.

V usage is TRBV12-3 or TRBV12-4 and J usage is TRBJ2-5, with a tentative D call TRBD1 (5 bases). The CDR3 totals 12 residues. The V and J ends lost 5 bases and 9 bases respectively, with 13 bases between them. The CDR3 nucleotides read TGTGCCAGCAGTGCACAGGCTCCCCCCCAGTACTTC. Translated, it gives CASSAQAPPQYF.

The V call is TRBV21-1, the J call TRBJ2-7; no check of the table's D call, TRBD2, against the DNA was made. TRBV21-1 is a listed pseudogene. The CDR3 runs 12 residues. The CDR3 spells CASSKVSGVKYF. The CDR3 nucleotides are TGTGCCAGCAGCAAAGTTTCGGGGGTGAAGTACTTC.

The chain combines TRBV6-6 with TRBJ1-6; 9 bases map to TRBD1. The CDR3 is 16 residues long. From germline, CDR1 is MNHNY and CDR2 SVGAGI (reference sequence). V lost 3 bases and J lost 8; bases outside the gene matches: 8. CDR3 DNA sequence: TGTGCCAGCAGTTATCCGGGACAGGGTGTGGATTCACCCCTCCACTTT. Translating it yields CASSYPGQGVDSPLHF.

This clone was observed a single time. V is TRBV28 and J is TRBJ2-2; D is undetermined. V lost 0 bases and J lost 1, with 6 bases in between. Germline V gene sequence: CDR1 MDHEN, CDR2 SYDVKM. The CDR3 runs 15 residues. This CDR3 reads CASSLWSENTGELFF. The DNA for the CDR3 is TGTGCCAGCAGTTTATGGTCAGAGAACACCGGGGAGCTGTTTTTT.

This clone appeared once. The rearrangement joins TRBV19 to TRBJ1-1, with 8 bases lining up with TRBD1. CDR3 length: 17 residues. V was clipped by 1 base and J by 0 bases; unmatched bases: 7. Germline loops: CDR1 LNHDA, CDR2 SQIVND (reference sequence). In DNA, the CDR3 is TGTGCCAGTAGTATAGCCCAGGGGGCCGTTCTGAACACTGAAGCTTTCTTT. This sequence encodes CASSIAQGAVLNTEAFF.

The chain has TRBV28 and TRBJ1-5; D gene unclear. Germline CDR1 reads MDHEN; CDR2 reads SYDVKM. The CDR3 runs 11 residues. The V and J ends lost 3 bases and 16 bases respectively, with 13 bases between them. Here the CDR3 DNA reads TGTGCCAGCAGTTTGGAGACTGGCAAACATTTT. Translation: CASSLETGKHF.

The rearrangement uses TRBV6-5 and TRBJ2-7; TRBD1 matches at 8 bases. Germline V gives CDR1 MNHEY, CDR2 SVGAGI. The junction had 11 bases not matched to a gene; V was cut back by 10 bases and J by 3 bases. CDR3 length equals 14 residues. This CDR3 is CATSVTGEGYEQYF. CDR3 DNA sequence: TGTGCCACCTCCGTGACAGGGGAAGGCTACGAGCAGTACTTC.

This sequence joins TRBV7-2 and TRBJ2-7; D call uncertain. Per germline, CDR1 SGHTA and CDR2 FQGNSA. This CDR3 has 13 residues. With 3 bases removed from V and 2 bases from J, the gap between germline ends came to 8 bases. CDR3 region: CASSFDPPYEQYF. DNA for the CDR3: TGTGCCAGCAGCTTCGACCCTCCCTACGAGCAGTACTTC.

This chain uses TRBV5-6 with TRBJ1-1; perhaps TRBD1 as D (5 bases). Germline V gene data show CDR1 as SGHDT and CDR2 as YYEEEE. Between the trimmed V and J ends, which lost 4 bases and 5 bases, there was a span of 18 bases. This CDR3 has 15 residues. CDR3 sequence reads: CASSGGWRVDTEAFF. The CDR3 region has the DNA TGTGCCAGCAGCGGGGGATGGAGGGTCGATACTGAAGCTTTCTTT. The entire variable domain, with the rest obtained from reference TRBV5-6 and TRBJ1-1, is as follows: DAGVTQSPTHLIKTRGQQVTLRCSPKSGHDTVSWYQQALGQGPQFIFQYYEEEERQRGNFPDRFSGHQFPNYSSELNVNALLLGDSALYLCASSGGWRVDTEAFFGQGTRLTVV.

J is TRBJ2-3 and V is TRBV7-2; D is undetermined. The V end lost 1 base, the J end lost 2 bases, and 10 bases lay between the germline ends. Germline lookup yields CDR1 SGHTA and CDR2 FQGNSA. There are 15 residues in the CDR3. The CDR3, as DNA: TGTGCCAGCAGCTTAGTCGTGGGCTCCACAGATACGCAGTATTTT. It yields the protein CASSLVVGSTDTQYF. The complete variable domain, with remaining parts taken from reference TRBV7-2 and TRBJ2-3, reads GAGVSQSPSNKVTEKGKDVELRCDPISGHTALYWYRQSLGQGLEFLIYFQGNSAPDKSGLPSDRFSAERTGGSVSTLTIQRTQQEDSAVYLCASSLVVGSTDTQYFGPGTRLTVL.

This clone was picked up one time. The chain has TRBV5-6 and TRBJ2-7; 8 nucleotides line up with TRBD1. CDR3 size: 16 residues. Germline V gene data show CDR1 as SGHDT and CDR2 as YYEEEE. The ends lost 5 bases at V and 3 bases at J; junction bases unmatched: 13. CDR3 loop: CASSIGGGQGDYEQYF. CDR3 sequence (DNA): TGTGCCAGCAGTATAGGGGGCGGACAGGGAGACTACGAGCAGTACTTC.

The rearrangement joins TRBV5-1 to TRBJ1-3, with D unclear. Germline V gene sequence: CDR1 SGHRS, CDR2 YFSETQ. V dropped 2 bases and J dropped 1 base, with 7 bases sitting between them. CDR3 size: 14 residues. CDR3 DNA sequence: TGCGCCAGCAGCTTTACTGGGTCTGGAAACACCATATATTTT. It yields the protein CASSFTGSGNTIYF.

V is TRBV10-3 and J is TRBJ1-3, with D perhaps TRBD1 (6 bases). V lost 3 bases and J lost 4, with 16 bases in between. Germline assignment: CDR1 ENHRY and CDR2 SYGVKD. The CDR3 is made up of 16 amino acids. The CDR3 protein is CAISDRIPGQGNTIYF. The CDR3 DNA is TGTGCCATCAGTGACCGGATCCCGGGACAAGGAAACACCATATATTTT.

The V call is TRBV10-3, the J call TRBJ2-3, with 9 bases that match TRBD1. CDR3 length equals 15 residues. J was trimmed by 4 bases and V by 4 bases; bases with no gene match: 6. Germline V CDR1 and CDR2: ENHRY, SYGVKD. The CDR3 reads CAISAGQGKADTQYF. The CDR3 DNA reads TGTGCCATCAGTGCGGGACAGGGTAAGGCAGATACGCAGTATTTT.

Remarks on this clone: The junction and the germline gene differ at one end; a read error may be behind it. The V and J genes are TRBV7-8 and TRBJ1-1; unclear D gene. The CDR3 is 13 amino acids. The germline V gene encodes CDR1 SGHVS and CDR2 FQNEAQ. CDR3 in DNA: TGTGCCAGCAGCCTAGCGGCGAACACTGAAGCTTTCTTT. It specifies CASSLAANTEAFF.

The rearrangement joins TRBV28 to TRBJ2-2; D remains unclear. The CDR3 is made up of 11 amino acids. The germline V and J ends were trimmed by 3 bases and 4 bases, with 0 bases remaining between them. Per germline, CDR1 MDHEN and CDR2 SYDVKM. The CDR3 region is CASSFTGELFF. The CDR3 DNA sequence: TGTGCCAGCAGTTTCACCGGGGAGCTGTTTTTT.

The chain carries TRBV5-4 and TRBJ2-1, with D perhaps matching TRBD2 (6 bases). Germline CDR1 is SGHNT and CDR2 is YYREEE (reference sequence). This CDR3 is 15 amino acids long. V was pared by 2 bases and J by 2 bases, with 11 bases between. In DNA form, the CDR3 reads TGTGCCAGCAGCTTATCGGGGGTTGCCTACAATGAGCAGTTCTTC. Translation gives CASSLSGVAYNEQFF.

This sequence joins TRBV10-3 and TRBJ2-2; the D gene could be TRBD1 or TRBD2 (6 bases each). Trimming left V 6 bases short and J 6 bases short, with 17 bases between. The CDR3 totals 15 residues. Germline lookup yields CDR1 ENHRY and CDR2 SYGVKD. The CDR3 region is CAIRGGREVSGELFF. The DNA of the CDR3 is TGTGCCATCAGGGGGGGCAGGGAAGTATCCGGGGAGCTGTTTTTT.

The chain is built from TRBV27 and TRBJ1-6; 10 bases map to TRBD1. The germline V gene has CDR1 MNHEY and CDR2 SMNVEV (reference sequence). This CDR3 spans 14 amino acids. The J segment lost 9 bases and the V segment lost 6 bases, leaving 5 bases of the junction unmatched. CDR3 nucleotides: TGTGCCAGCAGGCCGGGGACAGGGGCTTCACCCCTCCACTTT. The encoded protein is CASRPGTGASPLHF.

The chain recombines TRBV19 with TRBJ2-5; D is unresolved. V dropped 5 bases and J dropped 9 bases, with 16 bases sitting between them. Germline V gene data show CDR1 as LNHDA and CDR2 as SQIVND (reference sequence). The CDR3 is 13 residues long. In DNA, the CDR3 is TGTGCCAGTAGTCCCAAAGGCCCGCAGCCCCAGTACTTC. Translated, it gives CASSPKGPQPQYF.

This chain uses TRBV7-9 with TRBJ1-2; 7 bases fit TRBD1. CDR1 and CDR2 (germline): SEHNR, FQNEAQ (reference sequence). The J segment lost 4 bases and the V segment lost 3 bases, leaving 5 bases of the junction unmatched. The CDR3 consists of 14 residues. CDR3 sequence (DNA): TGTGCCAGCAGCTTTCAGGACAGGCCCTATGGCTACACCTTC. Its protein is CASSFQDRPYGYTF.

This chain uses TRBV6-5 with TRBJ1-4, with 8 positions matching TRBD1. This CDR3 spans 15 amino acids. Per the germline V gene, CDR1 is MNHEY and CDR2 is SVGAGI. Trimming took 6 bases from V and 5 from J; bases not matched to a gene: 8. CDR3 loop: CASRRQGLLNEKLFF. CDR3 bases: TGTGCCAGCAGAAGACAGGGGCTACTCAATGAAAAACTGTTTTTT.

V usage is TRBV28 and J usage is TRBJ1-2; unclear D gene. Trimming shortened V by 1 base and J by 4 bases, and 10 bases separated the two germline ends. The germline CDR1 and CDR2 sequences are MDHEN and SYDVKM. There are 14 residues in the CDR3. Here the CDR3 reads CASSLSKNVYGYTF. CDR3 bases: TGTGCCAGCAGTTTATCCAAGAATGTCTATGGCTACACCTTC.